This T cell receptor (beta chain) was captured in a study of CD8+ T cells in alopecia areata. The treatment denotes: oral pan-JAK inhibitor, 5-10 mg twice daily. Collected material from alopecia areata patients comprised lesional scalp punch biopsies and peripheral blood. This clone was counted a few times. The CDR3 loop spans 14 amino acids. CDR1 is KGHSH and CDR2 is LQKENI in the germline V gene. Sequencing used cDNA as its template, made by extracting RNA and reverse transcribing it. Sequencing used immunoSEQ multiplex PCR; TCRdb keeps in-frame clones, though not all of them. This table holds around 13,000 clones, around 63% found once.

The clonotype was recovered from a human donor with alopecia areata. The sample in question was skin, obtained at week 4, from a patient treated with tofacitinib. The genes are TRBV18 and TRBJ2-5; D gene uncertain. The J call may be wrong; the DNA end is better matched by TRBJ2-7. The CDR3 nucleotides are TGTGCCAGCTCACCACCACGTCCCAATTACGAGCAGTACTTC. Encoded protein: CASSPPRPNYEQYF.